This TCR beta chain was documented in a study of PD-1 blockade in classical Hodgkin lymphoma. Time point defined: cycle 4 day 1 (C4D1), after more than five weeks of nivolumab. Each of the patients experienced relapse following autologous stem cell transplantation, and their brentuximab vedotin exposure differed. Trimming removed 6 bases from V and 8 bases from J, with 16 bases in between. Germline V gives CDR1 LNHDA, CDR2 SQIVND (reference sequence). This CDR3 spans 13 amino acids. Comments on this clone: Antigen: not known.

Using immunoSEQ multiplex PCR, the repertoire was profiled, and TCRdb retains in-frame clones only, with some absent. The repertoire holds about 17,000 clones, with approximately 62% as singletons. Overall study findings and caveats: According to reports, newly diagnosed patients had lower baseline TCR diversity than healthy donors, and relapsed/refractory patients had lower baseline TCR diversity still. Nivolumab initiated under 1 year post-ASCT led to patient exclusion.

The chain couples TRBV19 to TRBJ1-1; D is perhaps TRBD1 (6 bases). The starting material was peripheral blood mononuclear cells (PBMCs), obtained before the fourth cycle of nivolumab. The source is a human donor with classical Hodgkin lymphoma. As DNA, the CDR3 is TGTGCCAGTAGCTCGAGGGGGGAGGCCGAAGCTTTCTTT. It is translated as CASSSRGEAEAFF.